One sample yielded the 8 T cell receptor beta chains listed below, sequenced in a study of follicular helper T cells after annual influenza vaccination. Time point indicated: 2013-2014 season, 7 days after vaccination. The table came from immunoSEQ multiplex PCR; TCRdb's copy has only in-frame clones and leaves some out. The data show about 9,900 clones, more than 65% seen once. The sample was CXCR5- memory CD4+ T cells sorted from blood, taken 7 days after influenza vaccination. The receptors come from an adult who received the influenza vaccine.

The V gene is TRBV30, the J gene TRBJ2-5; D possibly corresponds to TRBD2 (5 bases). Per germline, CDR1 GTSNPN and CDR2 SVGIG (reference sequence). This CDR3 has 15 residues. The V and J ends lost 2 bases and 4 bases respectively, with 17 bases between them. The CDR3 protein is CAWSRSGRIGETQYF. CDR3 DNA sequence: TGTGCCTGGAGTCGGAGCGGACGGATTGGAGAGACCCAGTACTTC.

The chain links TRBV19 to TRBJ2-3, with TRBD2 matching 12 bases. The germline gives CDR1 LNHDA, CDR2 SQIVND (reference sequence). The CDR3 is 18 amino acids. The V and J ends lost 9 bases and 2 bases, in that order; junction bases with no gene match: 15. DNA of the CDR3: TGTGCCAGCCGTACGACACTAGCGGGGGGCACCTACACAGATACGCAGTATTTT. Translating gives CASRTTLAGGTYTDTQYF.

The V gene is TRBV4-1, the J gene TRBJ2-2; 12 bases align to TRBD1. Germline V gene sequence: CDR1 MGHRA, CDR2 YSYEKL. Trimming took 4 bases from V and 7 from J; bases not matched to a gene: 4. CDR3 size: 15 residues. The CDR3 region has the DNA TGCGCCAGCAGCCGGGGACAGGGGGCTATCGGGGAGCTGTTTTTT. Its translation is CASSRGQGAIGELFF.

Remarks on this clone: Since the CDR3 does not end with the conserved phenylalanine or tryptophan, this likely comes from a read error. The limits of the CDR3 on the DNA are not certain, so only TCRdb's listed CDR3 is given. The V gene is TRBV2, the J gene TRBJ2-3. Counting both end residues, the CDR3 totals 13 amino acids. CDR1 and CDR2 from the germline V gene are SNHLY and FYNNEI. The CDR3 sequence: CASSESGSTWSMY.

The chain has TRBV18 and TRBJ1-1; 7 nucleotides line up with TRBD1. This CDR3 contains 16 residues. Germline CDR1 reads KGHSH; CDR2 reads LQKENI. The J segment lost 4 bases and the V segment lost 3 bases, leaving 11 bases of the junction unmatched. For the CDR3, the DNA is TGTGCCAGCTCACCTCGACAGGGCTTTGGGAGCACTGAAGCTTTCTTT. Residues: CASSPRQGFGSTEAFF.

V usage is TRBV28 and J usage is TRBJ2-7; TRBD2 matches at 11 bases. The CDR3 loop spans 16 amino acids. V was clipped by 5 bases and J by 0 bases; unmatched bases: 6. Germline CDR1 reads MDHEN; CDR2 reads SYDVKM. The CDR3 spells CASSLHGTSGSYEQYF. CDR3 DNA: TGTGCCAGCAGTCTCCACGGGACTAGCGGCTCCTACGAGCAGTACTTC.

The gene calls are TRBV5-5 and TRBJ2-5; TRBD2 aligns across 12 bases. There are 19 residues in the CDR3. Germline V gene data show CDR1 as SGHKS and CDR2 as YYEKEE (reference sequence). V shed 4 bases and J 0 bases; nucleotides not matched to a gene: 13. Here the CDR3 reads CASSLHGLAGTSYQETQYF. CDR3 nucleotides: TGTGCCAGCAGCCTGCACGGACTAGCGGGGACGTCGTACCAAGAGACCCAGTACTTC.

The chain employs TRBV5-1 and TRBJ2-5; TRBD2 agrees at 13 bases. The J segment lost 1 base and the V segment lost 4 bases, leaving 4 bases of the junction unmatched. The CDR3 is 16 amino acids. CDR1 and CDR2 from the germline V gene are SGHRS and YFSETQ. DNA of the CDR3: TGCGCCAGCAGCATCGGGACTAGCGGGGCCCAAGAGACCCAGTACTTC. Protein product: CASSIGTSGAQETQYF.